Given below is one T cell receptor (beta chain) in context. Antigen unknown. These data originate in a study of T cell responses to AZD1222 COVID-19 vaccine. This CDR3 region has 14 residues. V was clipped by 2 bases and J by 2 bases, with 11 bases between them. Germline CDR1 SGDLS, CDR2 YYNGEE. Libraries were prepared by immunoSEQ multiplex PCR; TCRdb keeps only in-frame clonotypes and omits some of them. The sample lists more than 95,000 clones, 88% occurring once. Findings of the study overall: Regions 160-218 and 743-854 held dominance among vaccine-associated CD4 TCRs, which spanned spike. In a largely white British group with more females than males, clonal diversity was possibly underestimated. Unmutated variant regions are reportedly the target of nearly half of TCRs that are spike-specific.

The rearrangement links TRBV9 to TRBJ2-7; TRBD1 is a possible D gene (6 bases). The source was peripheral blood, collected on day 0 of AZD1222 vaccination. This TCR came from an adult in good health. CDR3 in amino acids: CASSVMPGAYEQYF. DNA for the CDR3: TGTGCCAGCAGCGTTATGCCAGGGGCCTACGAGCAGTACTTC.